Listed below are T cell receptor beta chains from one sample, sequenced in a study of somatic mutations in cytotoxic T cells in rheumatoid arthritis. Only in-frame clones appear in the TCRdb table, and some are missing; sequencing was by immunoSEQ multiplex PCR. Of 5,500 to 8,500 clones detected, approximately 65% appear once; the ten largest clones hold approximately 23%. Input material: CD8+ T cells sorted from blood. These receptors all come from a middle-aged woman in good health. CDR3s include the opening cysteine and the closing phenylalanine or tryptophan. D genes are given only for firm matches. Clone size is stated in some rows and not others, as once, few, many or a class when expanded.

TGTGCCAGCAGCTCAAAAGGGAACTCGGGCGAGCAGTACTTC | CASSSKGNSGEQYF | - | - | TRBJ2-7 | TRBV11-1
TGTGCCAGTAGTATATTAGACACAGATACGCAGTATTTT | CASSILDTDTQYF | - | - | TRBJ2-3 | TRBV19
TGTGCCAGCAGCATGGAAGCCGTCTGGTACAATACGCAGTATTTT | CASSMEAVWYNTQYF | - | - | TRBJ2-3 | TRBV7-6
TGTGCCAGCAGCTTAGGAGAGGAACGAAACACCATATATTTT | CASSLGEERNTIYF | - | - | TRBJ1-3 | TRBV7-9
TGTGCCTGGAGTGCAGGGGGGGACACAGATACGCAGTATTTT | CAWSAGGDTDTQYF | - | - | TRBJ2-3 | TRBV30
TGTGCCAGCGGGGGCGGCCTGGCCCTAGACGAGCAGTACTTC | CASGGGLALDEQYF | - | - | TRBJ2-7 | TRBV2
TGTGCCAGTAGTATGCCGGGCGGGACCACGCAGTATTTT | CASSMPGGTTQYF | - | - | TRBJ2-3 | TRBV19
TGTGCCAGCAGCTTTGGGGACCTTAGCTCCTACGAGCAGTACTTC | CASSFGDLSSYEQYF | - | - | TRBJ2-7 | TRBV11-3
TGTGCCAGCAGTCGATTTACAGGGGAAACTGAAGCTTTCTTT | CASSRFTGETEAFF | - | TRBD1 | TRBJ1-1 | TRBV6-5
TGTGCCAGCAGCTTACTAGGACAGGGGGCCAATGAGCAGTTCTTC | CASSLLGQGANEQFF | - | TRBD1 | TRBJ2-1 | TRBV7-8
TGTGCCAGCAGCTTCCGGACAGGCTCTGGAAACACCATATATTTT | CASSFRTGSGNTIYF | - | TRBD1 | TRBJ1-3 | TRBV5-8
TGTGCCAGCACGCCCCTCGGTTTTCGGGTTGAAGCTTTCTTT | CASTPLGFRVEAFF | - | - | TRBJ1-1 | TRBV6-1
TGTGCCAGCAGCACAGCGACGACGGGATTCTATGGCTACACCTTC | CASSTATTGFYGYTF | - | - | TRBJ1-2 | TRBV7-6
TGTGCCTGGGGACCTAATGAGCAGTTCTTC | CAWGPNEQFF | few | - | TRBJ2-1 | TRBV30
TGTGCCAGCAGCCAGGGGACAGGGTATAGCAATCAGCCCCAGCATTTT | CASSQGTGYSNQPQHF | few | TRBD1 | TRBJ1-5 | TRBV7-9
TGCGCCAGCAGCTGGACTAGCGGGAGCGATGAGCAGTTCTTC | CASSWTSGSDEQFF | once | TRBD2 | TRBJ2-1 | TRBV5-1
TGTGCCACCAGCAGTTACAGGGGACGGAATGAGCAGTTCTTC | CATSSYRGRNEQFF | few | TRBD1 | TRBJ2-1 | TRBV15
TGTGCCAGCAGCGCCTCACTGACAGGGTCCTACGAGCAGTACTTC | CASSASLTGSYEQYF | - | TRBD1 | TRBJ2-7 | TRBV5-4
TGTGCCAGCACCCAAGGACTAGTGATTCACAATGAGCAGTTCTTC | CASTQGLVIHNEQFF | - | TRBD2 | TRBJ2-1 | TRBV28
TGTGCCAGCAGCTTGTACGCAGATACGCAGTATTTT | CASSLYADTQYF | - | - | TRBJ2-3 | TRBV7-9
TGTGCCAGCAGCTTGGTGACAACCCGCTACGAGCAGTACTTC | CASSLVTTRYEQYF | - | - | TRBJ2-7 | TRBV13
TGTGCCACCAGCAGAGCAAAGGGACAGGGATTGCATGGCTACACCTTC | CATSRAKGQGLHGYTF | - | TRBD1 | TRBJ1-2 | TRBV15
TGTGCCGCCCAAAAAACCGCAATTCGACAGAACCCCAACGAGCAGTACTTC | CAAQKTAIRQNPNEQYF | - | - | TRBJ2-7 | TRBV18